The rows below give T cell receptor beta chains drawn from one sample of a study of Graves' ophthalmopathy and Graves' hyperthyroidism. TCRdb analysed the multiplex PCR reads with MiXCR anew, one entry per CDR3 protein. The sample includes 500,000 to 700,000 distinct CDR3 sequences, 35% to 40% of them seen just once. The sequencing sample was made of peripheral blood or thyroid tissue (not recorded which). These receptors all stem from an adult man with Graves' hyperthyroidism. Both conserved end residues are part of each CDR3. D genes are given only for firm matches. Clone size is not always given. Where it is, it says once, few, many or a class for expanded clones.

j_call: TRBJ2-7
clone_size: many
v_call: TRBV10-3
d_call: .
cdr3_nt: TGTGCCATCAGTGAGGTCGCGTCCTACGAGCAGTACTTC
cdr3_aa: CAISEVASYEQYF

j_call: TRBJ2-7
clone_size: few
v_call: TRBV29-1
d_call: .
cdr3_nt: TGCAGCGTTGAAGGGGACACCCACTACGAGCAGTACTTC
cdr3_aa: CSVEGDTHYEQYF

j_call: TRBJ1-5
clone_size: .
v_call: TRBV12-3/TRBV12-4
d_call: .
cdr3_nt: TGTGCCAGCAGTTCGTGGGGAAATCAGCCCCAGCATTTT
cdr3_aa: CASSSWGNQPQHF

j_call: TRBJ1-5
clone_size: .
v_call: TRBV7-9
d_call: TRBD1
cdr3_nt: TGTGCCAGCAGCTTAGATTCGACAGGGAATCAGCCCCAGCATTTT
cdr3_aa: CASSLDSTGNQPQHF

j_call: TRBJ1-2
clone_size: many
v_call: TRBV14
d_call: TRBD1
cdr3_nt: TGTGCCAGCAGCCAAAGGACAGGGCGCTTCTATGGCTACACCTTC
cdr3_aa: CASSQRTGRFYGYTF

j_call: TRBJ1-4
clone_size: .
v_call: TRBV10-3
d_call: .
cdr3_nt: TGTGCCACCTCTAGCGGGGCAGGCAGTGAAAAACTGTTTTTT
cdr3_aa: CATSSGAGSEKLFF

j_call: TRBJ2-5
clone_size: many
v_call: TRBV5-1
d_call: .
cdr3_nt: TGCGCCAGCAGCTTGCTCGCAGGACCCCAAGAGACCCAGTACTTC
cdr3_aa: CASSLLAGPQETQYF

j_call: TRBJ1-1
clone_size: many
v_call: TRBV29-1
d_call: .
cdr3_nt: TGCAGCGTTTTGACCCCAGGGACGAACACTGAAGCTTTCTTT
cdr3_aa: CSVLTPGTNTEAFF

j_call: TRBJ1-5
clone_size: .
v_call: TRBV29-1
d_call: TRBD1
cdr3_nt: TGCAGCGTCACGGGCCTCAGGGGGCGCGGTAGCAATCAGCCCCAGCATTTT
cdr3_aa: CSVTGLRGRGSNQPQHF

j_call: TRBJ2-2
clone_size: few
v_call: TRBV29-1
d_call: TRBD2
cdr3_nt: TGCAGCGTTGGTTCGGCGGGAGGGCGAACCGGGGAGCTGTTTTTT
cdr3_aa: CSVGSAGGRTGELFF

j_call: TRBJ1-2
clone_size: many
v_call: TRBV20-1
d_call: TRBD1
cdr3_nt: TGCAGTGCTAGAAGACAGGGTGCCTATGGCTACACCTTC
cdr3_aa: CSARRQGAYGYTF

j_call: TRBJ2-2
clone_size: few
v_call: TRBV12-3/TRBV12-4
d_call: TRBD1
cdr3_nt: TGTGCCAGCAGGCGAACAGGGGGTAGGGGGGAGCTGTTTTTT
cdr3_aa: CASRRTGGRGELFF

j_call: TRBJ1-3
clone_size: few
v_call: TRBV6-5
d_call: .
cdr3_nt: TGTGCCAGCAGTTTTCTGGGGACCTCTGGAAACACCATATATTTT
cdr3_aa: CASSFLGTSGNTIYF

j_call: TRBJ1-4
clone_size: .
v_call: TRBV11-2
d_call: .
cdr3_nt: TGTGCCAGCAGTTCCCAGGGCTTTACTAATGAAAAACTGTTTTTT
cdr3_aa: CASSSQGFTNEKLFF

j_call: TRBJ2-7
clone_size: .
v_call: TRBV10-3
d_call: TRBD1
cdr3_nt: TGTGCCATCAGTGGGGCCGGGACAGGGGACGTCTACGAGCAGTACTTC
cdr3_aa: CAISGAGTGDVYEQYF

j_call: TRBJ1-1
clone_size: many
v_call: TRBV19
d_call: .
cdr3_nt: TGTGCCAGTAGTATCCAGGGGTCATCCACTGAAGCTTTCTTT
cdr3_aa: CASSIQGSSTEAFF

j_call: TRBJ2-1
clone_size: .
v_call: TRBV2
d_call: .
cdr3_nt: TGTGCCAGCAGGGCCGTACGGGGGCCTTACTACAATGAGCAGTTCTTC
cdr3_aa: CASRAVRGPYYNEQFF